This is a list of T cell receptor beta chains from one sample in a study of technical replicates of blood from a handful of donors. TCRdb's copy holds only in-frame clones and misses some; the assay was immunoSEQ multiplex PCR. The data contain roughly 90,000 clones, almost 97% of them singletons. The material sequenced was T cells isolated from PBMCs. The origin of the receptors is a human donor in good health. CDR3s include the opening cysteine and the closing phenylalanine or tryptophan. Size is omitted from some rows. Given values are once, few, many or a class for expanded clones.

J: TRBJ2-7; size: -; V: TRBV7-9; CDR3: CASSLTTTGPEQYF
J: TRBJ2-1; size: -; V: TRBV20-1; CDR3: CSATRGNEQFF
J: TRBJ1-1; size: -; V: TRBV19; CDR3: CASSNGPNTEAFF
J: TRBJ1-1; size: few; V: TRBV14; CDR3: CASSQGYTGDPTEAFF
J: TRBJ2-1; size: -; V: TRBV4-2; CDR3: CASSQDSGPSGNNEQFF
J: TRBJ1-4; size: -; V: TRBV21-1; CDR3: CASSLRRTCEKLFF
J: TRBJ2-2; size: -; V: TRBV11-3; CDR3: CASSFPGQGATGELFF
J: TRBJ1-5; size: -; V: TRBV7-8; CDR3: CASSLGGGDNQPQHF
J: TRBJ1-2; size: -; V: TRBV28; CDR3: CASSRGYREDYGYTF
J: TRBJ2-4; size: -; V: TRBV9; CDR3: CASSVKRGRNIQYF
J: TRBJ1-5; size: few; V: TRBV19; CDR3: CASSSSGGSPSGQPQHF
J: TRBJ2-7; size: -; V: TRBV6-1; CDR3: CASSEIDRPYEQYF
J: TRBJ2-1; size: -; V: TRBV18; CDR3: CASSSGQGIYNEQFF
J: TRBJ1-1; size: -; V: TRBV29-1; CDR3: CSVRDSRKMGAFF
J: TRBJ2-5; size: -; V: TRBV6-1; CDR3: CASSARSRGLETQYF
J: TRBJ2-7; size: -; V: TRBV5-4; CDR3: CASSLGGLAIYEQYF
J: TRBJ2-1; size: -; V: TRBV4-1; CDR3: CASSQWIAGAAYNEQFF
J: TRBJ2-3; size: -; V: TRBV7-2; CDR3: CASSLDPIRSALYTDTQYF
J: TRBJ2-2; size: -; V: TRBV21-1; CDR3: CASRTPGQLNTGELFF
J: TRBJ2-7; size: -; V: TRBV9; CDR3: CASSVGGTVAYEQYF
J: TRBJ1-1; size: -; V: TRBV7-9; CDR3: CASSSQGGTEAFF
J: TRBJ2-3; size: -; V: TRBV9; CDR3: CASSVEEFLTDTQYF
J: TRBJ2-2; size: -; V: TRBV5-1; CDR3: CASSLARAGDSGELFF
J: TRBJ1-4; size: -; V: TRBV7-9; CDR3: CASSFGSLGEKLFF
J: TRBJ2-5; size: few; V: TRBV11-2; CDR3: CASSPGGLYQETQYF
J: TRBJ2-2; size: -; V: TRBV7-4; CDR3: CASSHWGQGMGTGELFF
J: TRBJ2-1; size: once; V: TRBV5-1; CDR3: CASSVGQTNEQFF
J: TRBJ2-2; size: -; V: TRBV7-8; CDR3: CASSFGPGTGSGELFF
J: TRBJ1-2; size: -; V: TRBV11-1; CDR3: CASSRGTGNGYTF
J: TRBJ2-7; size: -; V: TRBV25-1; CDR3: CASSGTSPGSAYFEQYF
J: TRBJ2-1; size: once; V: TRBV7-2; CDR3: CASSSQRFSYNEQFF
J: TRBJ1-1; size: -; V: TRBV6-5; CDR3: CASSPTGATEAFF
J: TRBJ2-1; size: -; V: TRBV4-2; CDR3: CASSQDRGGSSYNEQFF
J: TRBJ2-1; size: -; V: TRBV4-1; CDR3: CASSRQGLAGDEQFF
J: TRBJ2-7; size: -; V: TRBV9; CDR3: CASSVEEGAGVGYEQYF
J: TRBJ2-1; size: few; V: TRBV2; CDR3: CASMGREGGDEQFF
J: TRBJ2-1; size: -; V: TRBV9; CDR3: CASSVTGEYNEQFF
J: TRBJ2-2; size: -; V: TRBV5-4; CDR3: CASSAGTRAPGELFF
J: TRBJ1-1; size: -; V: TRBV11-2; CDR3: CASSLVIGGEAFF
J: TRBJ2-7; size: -; V: TRBV20-1; CDR3: CSAGPSYEQYF
J: TRBJ1-1; size: -; V: TRBV2; CDR3: CASTRRHGNTEAFF
J: TRBJ2-3; size: once; V: TRBV28; CDR3: CASSQVLYTDTQYF
J: TRBJ2-1; size: -; V: TRBV19; CDR3: CASSATSLNEQFF
J: TRBJ1-2; size: -; V: TRBV2; CDR3: CARLQGIYTF
J: TRBJ1-4; size: -; V: TRBV4-3; CDR3: CASSQEMWTAEKLFF
J: TRBJ2-7; size: -; V: TRBV5-4; CDR3: CASSLGAGEPYEQYF
J: TRBJ2-7; size: -; V: TRBV29-1; CDR3: CSAYGGYEQYF
J: TRBJ1-1; size: -; V: TRBV11-2; CDR3: CASSLESTMNTEAFF
J: TRBJ2-1; size: -; V: TRBV19; CDR3: CASVPGTSVNEQFF
J: TRBJ2-7; size: -; V: TRBV5-1; CDR3: CASSSEAGTYEQYF
J: TRBJ1-2; size: -; V: TRBV27; CDR3: CASSGYRGRGGYTF
J: TRBJ1-2; size: -; V: TRBV4-3; CDR3: CASSPLVWLNYGYTF
J: TRBJ2-2; size: once; V: TRBV27; CDR3: CASSGAGGDRGLLAGELFF
J: TRBJ2-7; size: -; V: TRBV27; CDR3: CASSLWPENSYEQYF
J: TRBJ2-3; size: -; V: TRBV7-3; CDR3: CASSLGVEDTQYF